Listed here are 18 T cell receptor beta chains from one sample, sequenced in a study of blood T cell repertoires in COVID-19. The protocol was immunoSEQ multiplex PCR, while the TCRdb copy is restricted to in-frame clones and leaves out a portion. The table includes over 250,000 clones, 65% to 90% detected once. Sequenced material: peripheral blood. These receptors originate from a human donor in a cohort sampled during active COVID-19.

V gene TRBV6-2 or TRBV6-3 combines with J gene TRBJ1-5; D is unresolved. From germline, CDR1 is MNHEY and CDR2 SVGEGT. V shed 0 bases and J shed 6 bases, with 9 bases lying between them. The CDR3 extends over 14 amino acids. DNA for the CDR3: TGTGCCAGCAGTTACTCCAGGTTTAGTCAGCCCCAGCATTTT. This gives the protein CASSYSRFSQPQHF.

A remark on this clone: The same CDR3 can be traced to other DNA sequences in this sample. The chain carries TRBV9 and TRBJ2-5; unclear D gene. CDR3 size: 13 residues. V lost 3 bases and J 5 bases, leaving 11 bases between the germline ends. CDR1 is SGDLS, CDR2 YYNGEE, per germline. CDR3 coding DNA: TGTGCCAGCAGCGCCGGGTCTAGGGAGACCCAGTACTTC. Amino acids: CASSAGSRETQYF.

CDR3 DNA sequence: TGTGCCAGCAGTGTGGAGGAATCAGATACGCAGTATTTT. Its translation: CASSVEESDTQYF. The rearrangement links TRBV6-4 to TRBJ2-3; D is possibly TRBD2 (5 bases). The CDR3 contains 13 residues. In germline, CDR1 is MRHNA, CDR2 SNTAGT. V was trimmed by 4 bases and J by 4 bases, leaving 9 bases between them.

The chain employs TRBV10-3 and TRBJ2-3; D gene uncertain. The V end lost 6 bases, the J end lost 5 bases, and 9 bases lay between the germline ends. This CDR3 comprises 12 residues. The germline gives CDR1 ENHRY, CDR2 SYGVKD. The chain's CDR3 is CAIRAHRDTQYF. DNA of the CDR3: TGTGCCATCAGAGCACACAGAGATACGCAGTATTTT.

This clone was seen just once. This sequence joins TRBV29-1 and TRBJ2-1; 13 bases map to TRBD2. Losses at the gene ends were 4 bases for V and 5 bases for J; bases not matched to a gene: 5. CDR3 size: 15 residues. The germline V gene encodes CDR1 SQVTM and CDR2 ANQGSEA. The CDR3 DNA sequence: TGCAGCGTTGCTTTGGGACTAGCGGGAAACAATGAGCAGTTCTTC. Its protein is CSVALGLAGNNEQFF.

The chain combines TRBV18 with TRBJ2-7, with no clear D. Deletions cut 3 bases from V and 3 bases from J, with 9 bases between. Germline V gives CDR1 KGHSH, CDR2 LQKENI. This CDR3 is built from 13 residues. CDR3 sequence reads: CASSPYRNYEQYF. The CDR3 bases are TGTGCCAGCTCACCTTACAGAAACTACGAGCAGTACTTC.

The genes are TRBV9 and TRBJ2-1, with TRBD2 identical over 7 bases. CDR3 size: 16 residues. Germline CDR1 SGDLS, CDR2 YYNGEE. The V segment lost 0 bases and the J segment 13 bases; nucleotides outside the gene matches: 16. The chain's CDR3 is CASSVGLAAQEMIQFF. CDR3 DNA: TGTGCCAGCAGCGTAGGGCTAGCGGCCCAGGAAATGATACAGTTCTTC.

This rearrangement joins TRBV28 to TRBJ2-3; TRBD1 agrees at 9 bases. Trimming cost V 2 bases and J 6 bases; bases outside gene matches: 12. Germline CDR1 and CDR2: MDHEN and SYDVKM. The CDR3 consists of 17 residues. The CDR3 is CASSLMLSGQGRDTQYF. For the CDR3, the DNA is TGTGCCAGCAGTTTAATGTTGTCGGGACAGGGTCGTGATACGCAGTATTTT.

V and J are TRBV19 and TRBJ1-2; 10 nucleotides match TRBD1. CDR1 is LNHDA, CDR2 SQIVND, per germline (reference sequence). After removal of 3 bases from V and 8 bases from J, the junction contained 0 bases not matched to a gene. This CDR3 is built from 12 residues. CDR3 residues: CASSMGQGGYTF. In DNA, the CDR3 is TGTGCCAGTAGTATGGGACAGGGGGGCTACACCTTC. Together with reference TRBV19 and TRBJ1-2, the CDR3 gives the full variable domain: DGGITQSPKYLFRKEGQNVTLSCEQNLNHDAMYWYRQDPGQGLRLIYYSQIVNDFQKGDIAEGYSVSREKKESFPLTVTSAQKNPTAFYLCASSMGQGGYTFGSGTRLTVV.

The chain joins TRBV2 to TRBJ2-3; 8 nucleotides align to TRBD1. V lost 6 bases to trimming and J lost 2 bases; unmatched junction nucleotides: 16. CDR1 is SNHLY and CDR2 is FYNNEI in the germline V gene. The length of the CDR3 is 18 residues. CDR3 DNA: TGTGCCAGCAGCCTTTCCTTGCCGGGACAGGTCCCCACAGATACGCAGTATTTT. Its protein is CASSLSLPGQVPTDTQYF.

The gene calls are TRBV4-3 and TRBJ2-1, with TRBD2 as a possible D gene (6 bases). This CDR3 is built from 16 residues. The germline gives CDR1 LGHNA, CDR2 YSLEER. Deletions cut 0 bases from V and 4 bases from J, with 13 bases between. CDR3 coding DNA: TGCGCCAGCAGCCAAGATCACGGGAGTAGGTACAATGAGCAGTTCTTC. The encoded protein is CASSQDHGSRYNEQFF.

V and J are TRBV19 and TRBJ1-5; 8 nucleotides match TRBD1. The V gene's germline CDR1 is LNHDA and CDR2 SQIVND (reference sequence). This CDR3 has 15 residues. Losses at the gene ends were 7 bases for V and 0 bases for J; bases not matched to a gene: 5. CDR3 sequence reads: CASTRGRGSNQPQHF. DNA of the CDR3: TGTGCCAGTACCAGGGGGCGCGGTAGCAATCAGCCCCAGCATTTT.

This clone has just one count. The CDR3 region is CASSSGTGNYGYTF. Written as DNA, the CDR3 is TGTGCCAGCAGTTCTGGGACAGGGAACTATGGCTACACCTTC. The chain joins TRBV6-2 or TRBV6-3 to TRBJ1-2; 9 bases agree with TRBD1. The junction had 2 bases not matched to a gene; V was cut back by 4 bases and J by 2 bases. The CDR3 runs 14 residues. The germline CDR1 and CDR2 sequences are MNHEY and SVGEGT.

The V gene is TRBV29-1, the J gene TRBJ2-7, with 7 bases fitting TRBD2. Looked up from germline, CDR1 is SQVTM and CDR2 is ANQGSEA. J lost 7 bases, V lost 6 bases, and 15 bases had no gene match. This CDR3 region has 14 residues. DNA of the CDR3: TGCAGCGTGCTACTAGCGTCCCCGGGTTGGGAGCAGTACTTC. It encodes CSVLLASPGWEQYF.

This rearrangement joins TRBV7-9 to TRBJ2-7; 8 bases fit TRBD1. CDR1 is SEHNR, CDR2 FQNEAQ, per germline (reference sequence). The CDR3 consists of 15 residues. V shed 4 bases and J 5 bases; nucleotides not matched to a gene: 10. CDR3 DNA sequence: TGTGCCAGCAGCTCAAAGGGACAGGTGAGGAACGAGCAGTACTTC. Amino acid sequence: CASSSKGQVRNEQYF. Filled out from reference TRBV7-9 and TRBJ2-7, the complete variable domain reads DTGVSQNPRHKITKRGQNVTFRCDPISEHNRLYWYRQTLGQGPEFLTYFQNEAQLEKSRLLSDRFSAERPKGSFSTLEIQRTEQGDSAMYLCASSSKGQVRNEQYFGPGTRLTVT.

This clone has only one observation. The chain carries TRBV2 and TRBJ2-5; no firm D call. This CDR3 is built from 12 residues. Germline V gives CDR1 SNHLY, CDR2 FYNNEI. Trimming cost V 6 bases and J 0 bases, with 5 bases left between them. This CDR3 is CASSLNQETQYF. CDR3 nucleotide sequence: TGTGCCAGCAGCTTAAACCAAGAGACCCAGTACTTC. The variable domain in full, with the rest retrieved from reference TRBV2 and TRBJ2-5, is EPEVTQTPSHQVTQMGQEVILRCVPISNHLYFYWYRQILGQKVEFLVSFYNNEISEKSEIFDDQFSVERPDGSNFTLKIRSTKLEDSAMYFCASSLNQETQYFGPGTRLLVL.

The V gene is TRBV6-5, the J gene TRBJ1-5, with 10 nucleotides matching TRBD1. This CDR3 has 13 residues. Germline-derived CDR1 and CDR2 are MNHEY and SVGAGI. Losses at the gene ends were 6 bases for V and 5 bases for J; bases not matched to a gene: 1. The CDR3 here is CASRGQGHQPQHF. The CDR3 nucleotides are TGTGCCAGCAGGGGACAGGGGCATCAGCCCCAGCATTTT.

CDR3 protein: CASRGGLAGLRYEQYF. CDR3 in DNA: TGTGCCAGCAGGGGGGGACTAGCGGGACTGCGATACGAGCAGTACTTC. J is TRBJ2-7 and V is TRBV5-8, with 13 bases aligning to TRBD2. The junction had 9 bases not matched to a gene; V was cut back by 5 bases and J by 4 bases. Germline values: CDR1 SGHTS, CDR2 YDEGEE. The CDR3 length is 16 residues.